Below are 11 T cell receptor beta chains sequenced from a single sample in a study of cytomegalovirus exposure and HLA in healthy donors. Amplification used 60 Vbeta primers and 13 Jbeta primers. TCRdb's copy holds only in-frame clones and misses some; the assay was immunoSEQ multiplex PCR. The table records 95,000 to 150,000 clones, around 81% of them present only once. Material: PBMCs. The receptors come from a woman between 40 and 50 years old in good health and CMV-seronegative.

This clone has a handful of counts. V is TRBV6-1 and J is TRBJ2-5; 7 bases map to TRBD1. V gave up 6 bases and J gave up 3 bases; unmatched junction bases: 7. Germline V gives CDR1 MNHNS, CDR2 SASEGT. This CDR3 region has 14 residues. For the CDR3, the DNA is TGTGCCAGCAGCCTCGGGACAGCAAAAGAGACCCAGTACTTC. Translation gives CASSLGTAKETQYF.

CDR3 DNA: TGCGCCAGCAGCTTTATGGCAGGGATTAGGACAGATACGCAGTATTTT. It specifies CASSFMAGIRTDTQYF. V and J are TRBV5-1 and TRBJ2-3, with a tentative D call TRBD1 (5 bases). V dropped 2 bases and J dropped 3 bases, with 16 bases sitting between them. The CDR3 runs 16 residues. The germline V gene has CDR1 SGHRS and CDR2 YFSETQ.

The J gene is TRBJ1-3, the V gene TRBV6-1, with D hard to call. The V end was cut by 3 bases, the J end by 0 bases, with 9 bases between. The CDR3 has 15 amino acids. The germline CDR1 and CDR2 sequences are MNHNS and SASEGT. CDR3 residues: CASSDQRFSGNTIYF. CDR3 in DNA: TGTGCCAGCAGTGATCAGCGATTCTCTGGAAACACCATATATTTT.

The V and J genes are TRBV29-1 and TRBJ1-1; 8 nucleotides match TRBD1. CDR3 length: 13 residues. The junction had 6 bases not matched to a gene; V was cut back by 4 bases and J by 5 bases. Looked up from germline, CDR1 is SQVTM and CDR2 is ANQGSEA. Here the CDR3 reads CSVARTGSTEAFF. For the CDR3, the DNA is TGCAGCGTTGCCCGGACAGGGTCGACTGAAGCTTTCTTT.

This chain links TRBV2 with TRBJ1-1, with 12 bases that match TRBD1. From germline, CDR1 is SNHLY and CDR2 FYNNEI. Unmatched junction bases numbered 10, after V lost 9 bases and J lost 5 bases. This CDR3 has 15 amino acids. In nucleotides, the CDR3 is TGTGCCAGGTCCGGGACAGGGGGCGCAGGTACTGAAGCTTTCTTT. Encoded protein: CARSGTGGAGTEAFF.

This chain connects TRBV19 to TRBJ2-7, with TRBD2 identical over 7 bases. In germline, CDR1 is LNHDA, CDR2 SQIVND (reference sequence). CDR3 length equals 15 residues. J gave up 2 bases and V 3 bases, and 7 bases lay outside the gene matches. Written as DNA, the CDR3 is TGTGCCAGTAGTATCGGGGGGAAGAAGACCTACGAGCAGTACTTC. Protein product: CASSIGGKKTYEQYF.

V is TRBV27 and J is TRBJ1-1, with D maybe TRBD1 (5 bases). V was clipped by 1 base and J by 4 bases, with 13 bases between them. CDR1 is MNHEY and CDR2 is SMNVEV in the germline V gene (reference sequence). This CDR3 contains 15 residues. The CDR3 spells CASSLFTGGGTEAFF. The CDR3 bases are TGTGCCAGCAGTTTATTTACCGGGGGGGGCACTGAAGCTTTCTTT.

The CDR3 protein is CASSIDGRMHNEQFF. In DNA form, the CDR3 reads TGTGCCAGTAGTATAGACGGGAGAATGCACAATGAGCAGTTCTTC. The chain employs TRBV19 and TRBJ2-1, with a tentative D call TRBD2 (6 bases). Germline CDR1 reads LNHDA; CDR2 reads SQIVND (reference sequence). Trimming stripped 0 bases from V and 5 bases from J, with 11 bases between. The CDR3 extends over 15 amino acids.

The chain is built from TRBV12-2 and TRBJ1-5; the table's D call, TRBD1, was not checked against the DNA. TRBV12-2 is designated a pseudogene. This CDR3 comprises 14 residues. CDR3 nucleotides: TGTGCAAGTCGCTTACAGGGGAGCAATCAGCCCCAGCATTTT. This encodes CASRLQGSNQPQHF.

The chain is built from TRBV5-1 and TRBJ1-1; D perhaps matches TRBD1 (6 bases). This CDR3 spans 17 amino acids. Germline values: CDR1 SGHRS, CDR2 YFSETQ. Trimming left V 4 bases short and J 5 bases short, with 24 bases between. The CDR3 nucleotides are TGCGCCAGCAGCCTAAAGGCAGGGGAGGGTGGGTTGACTGAAGCTTTCTTT. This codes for CASSLKAGEGGLTEAFF.

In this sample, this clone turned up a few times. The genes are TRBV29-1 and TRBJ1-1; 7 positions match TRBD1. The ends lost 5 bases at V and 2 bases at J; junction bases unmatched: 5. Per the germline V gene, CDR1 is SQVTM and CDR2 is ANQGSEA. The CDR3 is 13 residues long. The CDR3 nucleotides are TGCAGCGTTATCGACAGGGCCAACACTGAAGCTTTCTTT. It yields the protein CSVIDRANTEAFF.